These 28 T cell receptor beta chains came from one sample sequenced in a study of shared clonotypes between healthy human individuals. The protocol was immunoSEQ multiplex PCR, while the TCRdb copy is restricted to in-frame clones and leaves out a portion. Of around 2,000,000 clones detected, approximately 94% appear once; the ten largest clones hold roughly 1.1%. Naive CD8 cells lacked CD45RO, underwent positive selection for CCR7 and left out terminally differentiated effector memory CD45RA+ cells. The sequenced sample consisted of naive CD8+ T cells sorted from blood. The receptors stem from a man between 18 and 35 years old in good health.

The chain is built from TRBV7-9 and TRBJ2-7; D not certain. V was shortened by 5 bases and J by 7 bases, with 15 bases between the two germline ends. The CDR3 loop spans 13 amino acids. Germline CDR1 is SEHNR and CDR2 is FQNEAQ (reference sequence). CDR3 residues: CASSARRGPEQYF. The CDR3 DNA reads TGTGCCAGCAGCGCCCGCAGAGGACCTGAGCAGTACTTC.

The chain uses TRBV5-1 and TRBJ1-1, with TRBD1 matching 7 bases. CDR1 is SGHRS, CDR2 YFSETQ, per germline. The CDR3 has 15 amino acids. Trimming took 0 bases from V and 2 from J; bases not matched to a gene: 4. The CDR3 reads CASSLAGTVNTEAFF. The CDR3 bases are TGCGCCAGCAGCTTGGCCGGGACAGTTAACACTGAAGCTTTCTTT.

On this clone: The same CDR3 can be traced to other DNA sequences in this sample. The gene calls are TRBV9 and TRBJ2-1; D uncertain. There are 12 residues in the CDR3. Germline CDR1 and CDR2: SGDLS and YYNGEE. Trimming stripped 3 bases from V and 2 bases from J, with 3 bases between. CDR3 sequence: CASSATYNEQFF. The CDR3 nucleotides are TGTGCCAGCAGCGCTACCTACAATGAGCAGTTCTTC.

The chain links TRBV6-5 to TRBJ2-5, with D maybe TRBD2 (6 bases). Trimming stripped 2 bases from V and 2 bases from J, with 12 bases between. This CDR3 has 15 amino acids. Germline values: CDR1 MNHEY, CDR2 SVGAGI. CDR3 bases: TGTGCCAGCAGTTACAGTCTAGCGCTTCAAGAGACCCAGTACTTC. Residues: CASSYSLALQETQYF.

A word on this clone: The same CDR3 is also encoded by other DNA sequences in this sample. This chain connects TRBV4-1 to TRBJ1-2, with TRBD1 matching over 7 bases. The germline V gene has CDR1 MGHRA and CDR2 YSYEKL. With V trimmed by 1 base and J by 8 bases, 4 bases remained unmatched. This CDR3 comprises 13 residues. CDR3 sequence: CASSQGQGGGYTF. The CDR3 nucleotides are TGCGCCAGCAGCCAAGGACAGGGAGGGGGCTACACCTTC.

On this clone: This sample also contains other DNA sequences that code for the same CDR3. The rearrangement links TRBV13 to TRBJ2-7; 7 bases agree with TRBD2. CDR1 and CDR2 (germline): PRHDT, FYEKMQ (reference sequence). The trim removed 5 bases at V and 1 base at J, leaving 2 bases unmatched. The CDR3 has 13 amino acids. CDR3 sequence (DNA): TGTGCCAGCAGCCTCGGGGGGTCCTACGAGCAGTACTTC. Translated, it gives CASSLGGSYEQYF.

This clone was picked up one time. In the same sample, other DNA sequences code for this CDR3. The chain couples TRBV11-2 to TRBJ1-1; possibly TRBD1 for D (5 bases). Germline V gives CDR1 SGHAT, CDR2 FQNNGV. The CDR3 is made up of 13 amino acids. V lost 0 bases and J 6 bases, leaving 8 bases between the germline ends. In DNA form, the CDR3 reads TGTGCCAGCAGCTTAGATTGGGGGGCTGAAGCTTTCTTT. This codes for CASSLDWGAEAFF.

On this clone itself: Other DNA sequences in the same sample also yield this CDR3. The rearrangement joins TRBV7-9 to TRBJ2-7; D is uncertain. V was cut by 5 bases and J by 1 base, with 9 bases left in between. Germline CDR1 is SEHNR and CDR2 is FQNEAQ (reference sequence). The CDR3 has 13 residues. In nucleotides, the CDR3 is TGTGCCAGCAGCCCCACGGCATCCTACGAGCAGTACTTC. Its protein is CASSPTASYEQYF.

The rearrangement joins TRBV27 to TRBJ2-3; no reliable D call. Germline assignment: CDR1 MNHEY and CDR2 SMNVEV (reference sequence). This CDR3 has 15 amino acids. V was pared by 1 base and J by 4 bases, with 12 bases between. Here the CDR3 DNA reads TGTGCCAGCAGTTTATTAGATAGTTCCCCAGATACGCAGTATTTT. Its protein is CASSLLDSSPDTQYF.

The chain uses TRBV7-9 and TRBJ2-5, with 9 bases matching TRBD1. V lost 1 base, J lost 6 bases, and 3 bases stayed unmatched. The germline gives CDR1 SEHNR, CDR2 FQNEAQ (reference sequence). There are 14 residues in the CDR3. This chain's CDR3 is CASSLEDRGKTQYF. The CDR3 DNA reads as TGTGCCAGCAGCTTAGAGGACAGGGGAAAGACCCAGTACTTC.

This clone was detected only once. V is TRBV14 and J is TRBJ2-7; D ambiguous. Trimming took off 4 bases at V and 0 bases at J, with 7 bases between the two ends. The CDR3 is made up of 13 amino acids. The germline V gene has CDR1 SGHDN and CDR2 FVKESK. The CDR3 DNA sequence: TGTGCCAGCAGCCCGGACGGCTCCTACGAGCAGTACTTC. Residues: CASSPDGSYEQYF.

V usage is TRBV4-1 and J usage is TRBJ2-7; 8 bases fit TRBD1. CDR3 size: 14 residues. Looked up from germline, CDR1 is MGHRA and CDR2 is YSYEKL. The J segment lost 1 base and the V segment lost 1 base, leaving 0 bases of the junction unmatched. CDR3 sequence (DNA): TGCGCCAGCAGCCAAGGGGACAGGTCCTACGAGCAGTACTTC. This gives the protein CASSQGDRSYEQYF.

The chain employs TRBV5-1 and TRBJ2-1, with D possibly matching TRBD1 (5 bases). This CDR3 contains 13 residues. Germline lookup yields CDR1 SGHRS and CDR2 YFSETQ. V was trimmed by 4 bases and J by 8 bases, leaving 13 bases between them. The CDR3 here is CASSLGSGHEQFF. The CDR3 nucleotides read TGCGCCAGCAGCCTAGGCTCAGGGCATGAGCAGTTCTTC.

The J gene is TRBJ2-7, the V gene TRBV9; the D gene is possibly TRBD2 (5 bases). V lost 2 bases and J 3 bases, leaving 12 bases between the germline ends. This CDR3 has 14 residues. The germline gives CDR1 SGDLS, CDR2 YYNGEE. The CDR3 nucleotides read TGTGCCAGCAGCGTCGACGGGGAAATCTACGAGCAGTACTTC. It is translated as CASSVDGEIYEQYF.

The rearrangement links TRBV13 to TRBJ2-7, with D possibly matching TRBD1 (6 bases). V was pared by 5 bases and J by 5 bases, with 13 bases between. The CDR3 consists of 13 residues. Germline loops: CDR1 PRHDT, CDR2 FYEKMQ (reference sequence). The CDR3 sequence: CASSPKGQNEQYF. CDR3 sequence (DNA): TGTGCCAGCAGCCCGAAGGGACAAAACGAGCAGTACTTC.

The chain combines TRBV5-6 with TRBJ2-7; a weak D match, TRBD1 (5 bases). V gave up 4 bases and J gave up 2 bases, with 10 bases separating them. This CDR3 is built from 13 residues. Germline lookup yields CDR1 SGHDT and CDR2 YYEEEE. The CDR3 DNA sequence: TGTGCCAGCAGCCCCGACAGTGCCTACGAGCAGTACTTC. It encodes CASSPDSAYEQYF.

V and J are TRBV29-1 and TRBJ1-1; D is undetermined. Germline lookup yields CDR1 SQVTM and CDR2 ANQGSEA. V gave up 7 bases and J gave up 6 bases, with 15 bases separating them. The CDR3 covers 12 residues. The CDR3 loop reads CSAQAEGAEAFF. CDR3 nucleotides: TGCAGCGCTCAGGCGGAGGGAGCTGAAGCTTTCTTT.

V and J are TRBV5-1 and TRBJ2-7, with 12 bases fitting TRBD2. The CDR3 runs to 15 residues. The V gene's germline CDR1 is SGHRS and CDR2 YFSETQ. The V segment lost 4 bases and the J segment 3 bases; nucleotides outside the gene matches: 5. In DNA, the CDR3 is TGCGCCAGCAGCATTCTAGCGGGAGGGTTCTACGAGCAGTACTTC. As protein: CASSILAGGFYEQYF.

The chain combines TRBV7-9 with TRBJ2-7; 8 positions agree with TRBD1. CDR3 length: 14 amino acids. Germline CDR1 reads SEHNR; CDR2 reads FQNEAQ (reference sequence). J was trimmed by 2 bases and V by 1 base; bases with no gene match: 1. CDR3 sequence reads: CASSLGDRTYEQYF. CDR3 DNA: TGTGCCAGCAGCTTAGGGGACAGGACCTACGAGCAGTACTTC.

This chain links TRBV27 with TRBJ2-1, with D unresolved. This CDR3 region has 15 residues. The V end lost 3 bases, the J end lost 7 bases, and 16 bases lay between the germline ends. Germline V lookup: CDR1 MNHEY, CDR2 SMNVEV (reference sequence). CDR3 sequence reads: CASSFSGYSGNEQFF. CDR3 nucleotide sequence: TGTGCCAGCAGTTTCTCAGGTTACTCTGGGAATGAGCAGTTCTTC.

The rearrangement uses TRBV2 and TRBJ2-7; D remains ambiguous. The germline CDR1 and CDR2 sequences are SNHLY and FYNNEI. V lost 6 bases and J 0 bases, leaving 6 bases between the germline ends. The CDR3 contains 12 residues. Written as DNA, the CDR3 is TGTGCCAGCAGCCAGGACTCCTACGAGCAGTACTTC. Amino acid sequence: CASSQDSYEQYF. The full variable domain, completed using reference TRBV2 and TRBJ2-7, is EPEVTQTPSHQVTQMGQEVILRCVPISNHLYFYWYRQILGQKVEFLVSFYNNEISEKSEIFDDQFSVERPDGSNFTLKIRSTKLEDSAMYFCASSQDSYEQYFGPGTRLTVT.

In its sample, this clone was seen once. This chain links TRBV4-1 with TRBJ2-7, with D hard to call. Trimming shortened V by 1 base and J by 2 bases, and 15 bases separated the two germline ends. The CDR3 has 16 residues. Germline V gene sequence: CDR1 MGHRA, CDR2 YSYEKL. CDR3 nucleotides: TGCGCCAGCAGCCAAGTCGAGACGTGGAATCCCTACGAGCAGTACTTC. Its translation: CASSQVETWNPYEQYF.

This clone was seen a single time. The sample has other DNA sequences that encode this CDR3 too. V is TRBV4-1 and J is TRBJ2-7; possibly TRBD1 or TRBD2 for D (5 bases each). CDR1 and CDR2 (germline): MGHRA, YSYEKL. Trimming took 0 bases from V and 4 from J, leaving 7 bases between them. The CDR3 runs 13 residues. The chain's CDR3 is CASSQERGYEQYF. CDR3 coding DNA: TGCGCCAGCAGCCAAGAGAGGGGTTACGAGCAGTACTTC.

The chain carries TRBV27 and TRBJ1-6, with no clear D. The CDR3 runs 16 residues. V dropped 4 bases and J dropped 7 bases, with 17 bases sitting between them. Germline CDR1 reads MNHEY; CDR2 reads SMNVEV (reference sequence). This CDR3 is CASSSIGGSLNSPLHF. Here the CDR3 DNA reads TGTGCCAGCAGTTCCATTGGAGGCAGCCTGAATTCACCCCTCCACTTT.

A remark on this clone: At the DNA level, this CDR3 is encoded by other sequences in the same sample as well. The J gene is TRBJ1-6, the V gene TRBV15; D not resolved. In germline, CDR1 is LNHNV, CDR2 YYDKDF (reference sequence). This CDR3 contains 15 residues. V was pared by 0 bases and J by 10 bases, with 13 bases between. CDR3 loop: CATSRDRAGGSPLHF. The CDR3 bases are TGTGCCACCAGCAGAGATCGAGCAGGAGGCTCACCCCTCCACTTT.

The chain uses TRBV10-2 and TRBJ2-7, with TRBD2 matching 8 bases. J was trimmed by 7 bases and V by 6 bases; bases with no gene match: 5. The germline CDR1 and CDR2 sequences are WSHSY and SAAADI. This CDR3 is 12 amino acids long. The CDR3 DNA is TGCGCCAGCAGCCCGGGACTAGTGGAGCAGTACTTC. This gives the protein CASSPGLVEQYF.

This sequence joins TRBV19 and TRBJ2-1, with a weak D call TRBD2 (6 bases). The germline V and J ends were trimmed by 5 bases and 12 bases, with 17 bases remaining between them. The CDR3 sequence is 13 residues long. The germline gives CDR1 LNHDA, CDR2 SQIVND (reference sequence). The DNA for the CDR3 is TGTGCCAGTAGTGCCGGGACTCTCCTTGGGCAGTTCTTC. This codes for CASSAGTLLGQFF.

Only one count was recorded for this clone. This chain uses TRBV7-6 with TRBJ2-7; D possibly corresponds to TRBD2 (6 bases). The CDR3 spans 13 residues. Per germline, CDR1 SGHVS and CDR2 FNYEAQ. V was clipped by 0 bases and J by 6 bases, with 9 bases between them. The CDR3: CASSLASSAEQYF. The CDR3 bases are TGTGCCAGCAGCTTAGCTTCTAGCGCCGAGCAGTACTTC.